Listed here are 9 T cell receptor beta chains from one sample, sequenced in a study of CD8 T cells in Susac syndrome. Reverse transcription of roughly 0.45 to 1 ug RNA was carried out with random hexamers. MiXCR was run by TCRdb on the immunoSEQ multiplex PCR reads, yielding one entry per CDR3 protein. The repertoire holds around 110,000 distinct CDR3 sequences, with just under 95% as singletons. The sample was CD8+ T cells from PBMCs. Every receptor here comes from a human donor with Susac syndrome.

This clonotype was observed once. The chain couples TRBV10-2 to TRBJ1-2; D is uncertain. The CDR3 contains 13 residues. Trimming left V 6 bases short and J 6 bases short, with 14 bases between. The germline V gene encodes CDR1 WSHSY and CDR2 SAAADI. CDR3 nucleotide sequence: TGCGCCAGCAGCGGTGGGCCTGGCGATGGCTACACCTTC. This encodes CASSGGPGDGYTF.

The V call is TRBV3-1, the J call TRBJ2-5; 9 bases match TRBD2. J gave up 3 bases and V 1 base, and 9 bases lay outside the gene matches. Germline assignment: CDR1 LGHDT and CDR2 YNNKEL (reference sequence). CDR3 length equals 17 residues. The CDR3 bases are TGTGCCAGCAGCCAAGCCGCGGGGGGGCGAGGAGAAGAGACCCAGTACTTC. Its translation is CASSQAAGGRGEETQYF.

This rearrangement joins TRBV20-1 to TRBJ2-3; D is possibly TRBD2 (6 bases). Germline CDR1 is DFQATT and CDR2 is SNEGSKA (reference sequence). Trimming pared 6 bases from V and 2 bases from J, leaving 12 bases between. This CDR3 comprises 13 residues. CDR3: CSAGRGPTDTQYF. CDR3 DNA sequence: TGCAGTGCAGGGCGGGGACCCACAGATACGCAGTATTTT.

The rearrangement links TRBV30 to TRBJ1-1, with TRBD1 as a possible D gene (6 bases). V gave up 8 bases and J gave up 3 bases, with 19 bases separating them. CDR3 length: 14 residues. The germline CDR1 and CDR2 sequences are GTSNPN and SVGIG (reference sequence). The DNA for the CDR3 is TGTGCCCGAGACTCGACAGGACCTCACACTGAAGCTTTCTTT. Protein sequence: CARDSTGPHTEAFF.

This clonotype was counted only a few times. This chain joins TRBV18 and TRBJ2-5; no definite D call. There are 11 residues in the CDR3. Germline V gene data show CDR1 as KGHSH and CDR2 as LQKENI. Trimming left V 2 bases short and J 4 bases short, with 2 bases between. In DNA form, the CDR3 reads TGTGCCAGCTCACCAGGAGAGACCCAGTACTTC. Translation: CASSPGETQYF.

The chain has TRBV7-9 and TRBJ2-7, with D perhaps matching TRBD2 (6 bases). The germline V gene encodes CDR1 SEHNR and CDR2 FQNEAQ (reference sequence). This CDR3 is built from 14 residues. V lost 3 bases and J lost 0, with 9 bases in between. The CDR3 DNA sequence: TGTGCCAGCAGCTTCTCGGAGGGCTCCTACGAGCAGTACTTC. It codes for CASSFSEGSYEQYF.

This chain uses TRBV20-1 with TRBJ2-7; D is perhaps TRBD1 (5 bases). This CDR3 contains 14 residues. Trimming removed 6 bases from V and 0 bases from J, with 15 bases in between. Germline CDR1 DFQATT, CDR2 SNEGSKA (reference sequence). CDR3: CSAQPQGSSYEQYF. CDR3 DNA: TGCAGTGCGCAACCCCAGGGAAGCTCCTACGAGCAGTACTTC.

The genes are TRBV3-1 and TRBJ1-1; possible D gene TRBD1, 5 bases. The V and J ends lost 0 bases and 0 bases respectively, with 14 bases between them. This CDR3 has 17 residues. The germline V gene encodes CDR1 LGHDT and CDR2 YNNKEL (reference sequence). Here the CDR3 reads CASSQDVGEYMNTEAFF. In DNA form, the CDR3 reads TGTGCCAGCAGCCAAGATGTAGGGGAGTACATGAACACTGAAGCTTTCTTT. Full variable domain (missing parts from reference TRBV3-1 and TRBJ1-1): DTAVSQTPKYLVTQMGNDKSIKCEQNLGHDTMYWYKQDSKKFLKIMFSYNNKELIINETVPNRFSPKSPDKAHLNLHINSLELGDSAVYFCASSQDVGEYMNTEAFFGQGTRLTVV.

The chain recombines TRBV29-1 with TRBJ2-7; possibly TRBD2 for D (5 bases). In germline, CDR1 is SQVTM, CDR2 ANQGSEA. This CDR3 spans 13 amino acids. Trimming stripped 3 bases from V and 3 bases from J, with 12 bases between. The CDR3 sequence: CSVERGNNYEQYF. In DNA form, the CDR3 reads TGCAGCGTTGAGAGAGGGAACAACTACGAGCAGTACTTC.